A selection of T cell receptor beta chains follows, all from one sample in a study of a mutant IDH1 vaccine in newly diagnosed glioma. Their target antigens are unknown. Sequencing used immunoSEQ multiplex PCR; TCRdb keeps in-frame clones, though not all of them. The sample records about 56,000 clones, 70% to 90% being singletons. The specimen comprised PBMCs, sampled from a glioma patient whose treatment included an IDH1 peptide vaccine. The receptors come from a man between 40 and 49 years old with glioma. The CDR3 runs from the conserved cysteine through the conserved F or W. A D gene is named only where the DNA matches it firmly. Rows may omit the clone size; those that give it use once, few, many or a size class.

TRBV25-1	TRBJ1-2	NA	NA	TGTGCCAGCAGTGAAACCGGCAGGCGGCATGGCTACACCTTC	CASSETGRRHGYTF
TRBV21-1	TRBJ1-3	NA	NA	TGTGCCAGCAGCTTGCAAGACCGACGTACTGGAAACACCATATATTTT	CASSLQDRRTGNTIYF
TRBV25-1	TRBJ2-5	NA	NA	TGTGCCAGCAGTCGAAGGAGAGAAGAGACCCAGTACTTC	CASSRRREETQYF
TRBV7-2	TRBJ1-1	TRBD1	NA	TGTGCCAGCAGGCTGACAGGGGGGAACACTGAAGCTTTCTTT	CASRLTGGNTEAFF
TRBV5-1	TRBJ2-7	NA	once	TGCGCCAGCAGCTTGGCCTTCGGACAGTATCTCTACGAGCAGTACTTC	CASSLAFGQYLYEQYF
TRBV6-5	TRBJ1-3	NA	NA	TGTGCCAGCAGTTACGTGTACTCGGCGGGAAACACCATATATTTT	CASSYVYSAGNTIYF
TRBV19	TRBJ2-1	NA	NA	TGTGCCAGTAGTATCAGCAGCGCTGGGGGTGAGCAGTTCTTC	CASSISSAGGEQFF
TRBV6-5	TRBJ1-5	NA	NA	TGTGCCAGCAACGGTAGCAATCAGCCCCAGCATTTT	CASNGSNQPQHF
TRBV6-5	TRBJ1-1	TRBD1	NA	TGTGCCGTACGACAGGGGCAGGTCGCTGAAGCTTTCTTT	CAVRQGQVAEAFF
TRBV27	TRBJ1-1	NA	NA	TGTGCCAGCAGTTTATTGGGGAACACTGAAGCTTTCTTT	CASSLLGNTEAFF
TRBV5-1	TRBJ2-2	NA	NA	TGCGCCAGCAGCTTGCCCCTCCCCGTGAGCGGGGAGCTGTTTTTT	CASSLPLPVSGELFF
TRBV5-1	TRBJ1-3	NA	NA	TGCGCCAGCAGCCCGGACAGTTCCTCTGGAAACACCATATATTTT	CASSPDSSSGNTIYF
TRBV7-6	TRBJ2-5	NA	NA	TGTGCCAGCAGCTTAGGGGGCGGGCAGAGACAAGAGACCCAGTACTTC	CASSLGGGQRQETQYF
TRBV14	TRBJ2-7	NA	NA	TGTGCCAGCAGCCAACAGATACTCTCCTACGAGCAGTACTTC	CASSQQILSYEQYF
TRBV9	TRBJ2-3	NA	NA	TGTGCCAGCAGCGGACGACTCGCACTAAACACAGATACGCAGTATTTT	CASSGRLALNTDTQYF
TRBV7-9	TRBJ2-2	NA	NA	TGTGCCAGCAGCTTAGGTACTGCCGGGGAGCTGTTTTTT	CASSLGTAGELFF
TRBV6-5	TRBJ2-5	NA	NA	TGTGCCAGCAGTTACTCTGGGACCTGGGGGCAAGAGACCCAGTACTTC	CASSYSGTWGQETQYF
TRBV5-5	TRBJ2-7	NA	NA	TGTGCCAGCAGCTTGGGCCCGGGGCGCGAGCAGTACTTC	CASSLGPGREQYF
TRBV27	TRBJ2-7	TRBD2	NA	TGTGCCAGCATAGGAGCGGGAAGGTACGAGCAGTACTTC	CASIGAGRYEQYF
TRBV25-1	TRBJ1-2	TRBD1	NA	TGTGCCAGCAGTGGACAGGGTGCCGGGTACATTAACTATGGCTACACCTTC	CASSGQGAGYINYGYTF
TRBV10-3	TRBJ1-3	TRBD1	NA	TGTGCCGTGACAGGGTCTAATGGAAACACCATATATTTT	CAVTGSNGNTIYF
TRBV13	TRBJ2-7	TRBD1	NA	TGTGCCAGCAGCTTAAAGGGACAGGGAGCTTACGAGCAGTACTTC	CASSLKGQGAYEQYF
TRBV7-2	TRBJ1-4	NA	NA	TGTGCCAGCAGCTTAGTTCAGCGGGGTGAAAAACTGTTTTTT	CASSLVQRGEKLFF
TRBV7-2	TRBJ2-7	TRBD1	NA	TGTGCCAGCACAGGGGGTGTCCCCAGCTCCTACGAGCAGTACTTC	CASTGGVPSSYEQYF
TRBV4-1	TRBJ1-4	NA	NA	TGCGCCAGCAGCCAAGTTACGGGCCTTGCAACTAATGAAAAACTGTTTTTT	CASSQVTGLATNEKLFF
TRBV5-1	TRBJ2-3	NA	NA	TGCGCCAGCAGCTTGCAAAGTGGTACCAAAGATACGCAGTATTTT	CASSLQSGTKDTQYF
TRBV6-1	TRBJ1-2	TRBD1	NA	TGTGCCAGCAGTCGACAGGGGGGGAATAACTATGGCTACACCTTC	CASSRQGGNNYGYTF
TRBV27	TRBJ2-6	NA	NA	TGTGCCAGCAGTTTCGTAAGGGGCTCTGGGGCCAACGTCCTGACTTTC	CASSFVRGSGANVLTF
TRBV18	TRBJ2-3	NA	NA	TGTGCCAGCTCACCACCCAACACAGATACGCAGTATTTT	CASSPPNTDTQYF
TRBV19	TRBJ2-5	TRBD1	NA	TGTGCCAGTAGTAGACAGGGGCTCCAAGAGACCCAGTACTTC	CASSRQGLQETQYF
TRBV5-1	TRBJ2-6	NA	NA	TGCGCCAGCAGCTTTTCAGGGAGCTCTGGGGCCAACGTCCTGACTTTC	CASSFSGSSGANVLTF
TRBV21-1	TRBJ2-3	NA	few	TGTGCCAGCAGCAGGACTAGCGGGACTAGCACAGATACGCAGTATTTT	CASSRTSGTSTDTQYF
TRBV7-2	TRBJ1-4	NA	NA	TGTGCCAGCAGCTTTAAAGGGGAAAAACTGTTTTTT	CASSFKGEKLFF
TRBV2	TRBJ2-3	TRBD2	NA	TGTGCCAGCAGTGGAAGACTAGCGGGGACAGATACGCAGTATTTT	CASSGRLAGTDTQYF
TRBV14	TRBJ2-7	NA	NA	TGTGCCAGCAGCCAAGTGGAGGACCCATCCGCCCCCTACGAGCAGTACTTC	CASSQVEDPSAPYEQYF
TRBV9	TRBJ2-3	NA	NA	TGTGCCAGCAGCGTAGACAGCGCTCCAGATACGCAGTATTTT	CASSVDSAPDTQYF
TRBV10-3	TRBJ2-2	TRBD1	NA	TGTGCCATCAGCAGACAGGGGGCGCGCGCCGGGGAGCTGTTTTTT	CAISRQGARAGELFF
TRBV10-3	TRBJ2-7	TRBD2	NA	TGTGCCATTTCCCCGAGGACTAGCGGATACGAGCAGTACTTC	CAISPRTSGYEQYF
TRBV27	TRBJ2-7	NA	NA	TGTGCCAGCAGTTTATCAGGGGCGGTGGGCGAGCAGTACTTC	CASSLSGAVGEQYF
TRBV28	TRBJ1-2	NA	NA	TGTGCCAGCAGCGCGACCCTGGGCTACACCTTC	CASSATLGYTF
TRBV7-9	TRBJ2-3	NA	once	TGTGCCAGCAGCTTTCCTCAGATAGATACGCAGTATTTT	CASSFPQIDTQYF
TRBV7-2	TRBJ2-5	NA	once	TGTGCCAGCAGCTCCGGGGGGACCCAGTACTTC	CASSSGGTQYF
TRBV15	TRBJ2-2	TRBD2	NA	TGTGCCACCAGCACTGGACTAGCGGAAAAGGGGAACACCGGGGAGCTGTTTTTT	CATSTGLAEKGNTGELFF
TRBV21-1	TRBJ2-7	NA	NA	TGTGCCAGCAGCAAAGGCGTATACGAGCAGTACTTC	CASSKGVYEQYF
TRBV18	TRBJ2-5	TRBD1	NA	TGTGCCAGCTCTCGGGGACAGCAAGAGACCCAGTACTTC	CASSRGQQETQYF
TRBV18	TRBJ2-1	NA	NA	TGTGCCAGCTCACCTTTGAATGAGCAGTTCTTC	CASSPLNEQFF
TRBV2	TRBJ2-7	NA	NA	TGTGCCAGCAGTGAACAGGGGCAGTACTACGAGCAGTACTTC	CASSEQGQYYEQYF
TRBV15	TRBJ1-2	NA	once	TGTGCCACCAGGACCTTGGGGGAAAGTTCCTACACCTTC	CATRTLGESSYTF
TRBV7-2	TRBJ2-7	TRBD2	once	TGTGCCAGCAGCCCAATGGCGGGAGGGACCTACGAGCAGTACTTC	CASSPMAGGTYEQYF
TRBV4-3	TRBJ2-2	NA	NA	TGCGCCAGCGGTCCTGAAGACACGAACACCGGGGAGCTGTTTTTT	CASGPEDTNTGELFF
TRBV5-1	TRBJ2-5	TRBD1	once	TGCGCCAGCAGCTTACTGCCCAGGGGGCGAGAGACCCAGTACTTC	CASSLLPRGRETQYF
TRBV19	TRBJ2-3	NA	NA	TGTGCCAGTAGTATATTACGGGAGACAGATACGCAGTATTTT	CASSILRETDTQYF
TRBV2	TRBJ1-4	NA	NA	TGTGCCAGCAGTTTTCGTCGCGGTGAAAAACTGTTTTTT	CASSFRRGEKLFF
TRBV5-1	TRBJ1-1	NA	NA	TGCGCCAGCAGCTTGCGGGCGGAAAACACTGAAGCTTTCTTT	CASSLRAENTEAFF